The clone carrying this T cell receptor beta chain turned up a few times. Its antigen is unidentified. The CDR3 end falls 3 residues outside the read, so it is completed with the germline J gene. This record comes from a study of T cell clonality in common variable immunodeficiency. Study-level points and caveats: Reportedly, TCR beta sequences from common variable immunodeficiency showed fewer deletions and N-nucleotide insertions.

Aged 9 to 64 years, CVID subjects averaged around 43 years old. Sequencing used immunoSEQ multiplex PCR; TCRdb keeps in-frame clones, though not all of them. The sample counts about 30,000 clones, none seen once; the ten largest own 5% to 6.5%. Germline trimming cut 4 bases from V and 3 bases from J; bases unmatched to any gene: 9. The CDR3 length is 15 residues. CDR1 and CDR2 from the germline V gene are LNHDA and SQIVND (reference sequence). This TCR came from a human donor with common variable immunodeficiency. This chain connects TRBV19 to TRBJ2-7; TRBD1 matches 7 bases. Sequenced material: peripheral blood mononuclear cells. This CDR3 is CASSTPGQQNYEQYF. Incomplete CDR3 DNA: TGTGCCAGTAGTACTCCGGGACAGCAAAACTACGAG.